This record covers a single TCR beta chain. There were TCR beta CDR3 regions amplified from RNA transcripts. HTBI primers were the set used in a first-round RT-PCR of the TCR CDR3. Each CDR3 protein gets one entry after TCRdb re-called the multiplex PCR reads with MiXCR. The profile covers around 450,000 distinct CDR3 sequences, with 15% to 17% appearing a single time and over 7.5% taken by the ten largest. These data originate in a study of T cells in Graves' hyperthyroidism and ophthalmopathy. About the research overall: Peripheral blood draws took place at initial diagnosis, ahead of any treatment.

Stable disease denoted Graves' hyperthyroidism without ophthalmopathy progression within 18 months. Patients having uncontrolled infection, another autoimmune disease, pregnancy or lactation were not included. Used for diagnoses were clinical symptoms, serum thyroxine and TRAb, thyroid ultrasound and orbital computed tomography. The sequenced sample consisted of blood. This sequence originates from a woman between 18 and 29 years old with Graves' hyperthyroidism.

The CDR3 sequence is CASQQRGGWWQFF. In DNA, the CDR3 is TGTGCCAGTCAACAAAGGGGGGGATGGTGGCAGTTCTTC. The chain recombines TRBV19 with TRBJ2-1; TRBD2 might be the D (7 bases). The CDR3 consists of 13 residues. The ends were cut back, 8 bases at V and 12 bases at J, with 20 bases in the middle. CDR1 is LNHDA and CDR2 is SQIVND in the germline V gene (reference sequence).